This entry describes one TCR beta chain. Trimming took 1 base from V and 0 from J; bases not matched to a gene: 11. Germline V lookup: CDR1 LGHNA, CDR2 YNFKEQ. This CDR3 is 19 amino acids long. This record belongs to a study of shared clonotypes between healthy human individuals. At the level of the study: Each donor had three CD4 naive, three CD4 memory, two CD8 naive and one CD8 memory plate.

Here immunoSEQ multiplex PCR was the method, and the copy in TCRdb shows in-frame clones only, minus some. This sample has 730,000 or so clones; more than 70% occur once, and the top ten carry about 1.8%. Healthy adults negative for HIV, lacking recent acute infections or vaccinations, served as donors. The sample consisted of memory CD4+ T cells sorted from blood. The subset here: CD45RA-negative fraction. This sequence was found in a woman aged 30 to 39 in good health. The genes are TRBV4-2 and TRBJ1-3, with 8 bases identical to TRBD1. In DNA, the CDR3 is TGTGCCAGCAGCCAAGTCGCAGGGGGCAGGTACGGCTCTGGAAACACCATATATTTT. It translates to CASSQVAGGRYGSGNTIYF.